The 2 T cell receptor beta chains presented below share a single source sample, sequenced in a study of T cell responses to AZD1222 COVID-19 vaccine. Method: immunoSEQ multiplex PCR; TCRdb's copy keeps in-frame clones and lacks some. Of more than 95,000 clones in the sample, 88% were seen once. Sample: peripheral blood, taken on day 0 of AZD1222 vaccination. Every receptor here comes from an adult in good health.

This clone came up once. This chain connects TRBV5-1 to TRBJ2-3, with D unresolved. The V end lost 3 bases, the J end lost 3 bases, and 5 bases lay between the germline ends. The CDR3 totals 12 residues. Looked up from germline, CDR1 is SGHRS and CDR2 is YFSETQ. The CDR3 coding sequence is TGCGCCAGCAGCTCAACTACAGATACGCAGTATTTT. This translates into CASSSTTDTQYF.

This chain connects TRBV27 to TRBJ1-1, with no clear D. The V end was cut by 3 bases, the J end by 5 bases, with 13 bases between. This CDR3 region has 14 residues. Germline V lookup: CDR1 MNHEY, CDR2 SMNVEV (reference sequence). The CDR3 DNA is TGTGCCAGCAGTTTCTCCCTGGGAGGAACTGAAGCTTTCTTT. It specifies CASSFSLGGTEAFF.